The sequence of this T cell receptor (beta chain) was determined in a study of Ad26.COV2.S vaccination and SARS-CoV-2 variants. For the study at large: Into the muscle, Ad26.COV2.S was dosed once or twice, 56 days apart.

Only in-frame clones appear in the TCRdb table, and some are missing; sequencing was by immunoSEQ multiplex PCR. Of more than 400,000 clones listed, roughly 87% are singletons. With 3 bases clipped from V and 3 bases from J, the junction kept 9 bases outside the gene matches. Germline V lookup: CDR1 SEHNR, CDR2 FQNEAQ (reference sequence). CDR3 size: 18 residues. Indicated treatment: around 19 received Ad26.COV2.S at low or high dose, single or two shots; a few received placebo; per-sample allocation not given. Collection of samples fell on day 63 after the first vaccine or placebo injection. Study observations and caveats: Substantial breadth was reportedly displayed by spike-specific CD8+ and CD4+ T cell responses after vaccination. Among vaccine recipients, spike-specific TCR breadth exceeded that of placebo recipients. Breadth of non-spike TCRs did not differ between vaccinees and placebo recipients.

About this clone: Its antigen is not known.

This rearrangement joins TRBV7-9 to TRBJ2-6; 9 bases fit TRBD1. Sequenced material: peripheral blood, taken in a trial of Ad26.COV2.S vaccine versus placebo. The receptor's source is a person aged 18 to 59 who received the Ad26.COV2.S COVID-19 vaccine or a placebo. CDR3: CASSFWTGEAIGANVLTF. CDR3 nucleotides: TGTGCCAGCAGCTTCTGGACAGGGGAGGCCATTGGGGCCAACGTCCTGACTTTC.